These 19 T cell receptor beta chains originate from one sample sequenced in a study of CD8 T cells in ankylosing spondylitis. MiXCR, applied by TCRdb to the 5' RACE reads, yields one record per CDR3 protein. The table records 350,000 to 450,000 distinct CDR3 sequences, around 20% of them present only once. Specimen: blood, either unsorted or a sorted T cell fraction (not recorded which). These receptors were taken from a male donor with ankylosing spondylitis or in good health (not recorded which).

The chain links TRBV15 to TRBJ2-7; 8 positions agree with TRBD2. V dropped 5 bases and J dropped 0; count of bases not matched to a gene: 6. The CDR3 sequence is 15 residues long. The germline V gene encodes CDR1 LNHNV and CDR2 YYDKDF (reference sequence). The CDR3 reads CATSVGRGDSYEQYF. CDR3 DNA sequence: TGTGCCACCAGCGTCGGGCGGGGGGACTCCTACGAGCAGTACTTC.

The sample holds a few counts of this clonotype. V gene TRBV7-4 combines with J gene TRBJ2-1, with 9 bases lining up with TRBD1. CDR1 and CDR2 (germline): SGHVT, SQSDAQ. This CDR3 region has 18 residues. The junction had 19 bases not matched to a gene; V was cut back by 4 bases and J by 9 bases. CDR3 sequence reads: CASSSGQGDVPIVGEQFF. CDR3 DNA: TGTGCCAGCAGCTCGGGACAGGGAGACGTCCCTATTGTGGGTGAGCAGTTCTTC.

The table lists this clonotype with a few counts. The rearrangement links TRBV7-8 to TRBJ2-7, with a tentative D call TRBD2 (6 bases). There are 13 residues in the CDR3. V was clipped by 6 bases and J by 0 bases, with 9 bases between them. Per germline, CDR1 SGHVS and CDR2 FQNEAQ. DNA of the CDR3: TGTGCCAGCAGTGGAGGGACCTCCTACGAGCAGTACTTC. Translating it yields CASSGGTSYEQYF.

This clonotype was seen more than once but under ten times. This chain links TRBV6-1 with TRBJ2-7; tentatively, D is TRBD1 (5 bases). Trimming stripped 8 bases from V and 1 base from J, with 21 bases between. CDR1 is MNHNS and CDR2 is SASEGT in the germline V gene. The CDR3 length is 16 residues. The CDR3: CASEDLQVPGSYEQYF. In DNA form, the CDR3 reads TGTGCCAGCGAGGACCTTCAGGTTCCAGGGTCCTACGAGCAGTACTTC.

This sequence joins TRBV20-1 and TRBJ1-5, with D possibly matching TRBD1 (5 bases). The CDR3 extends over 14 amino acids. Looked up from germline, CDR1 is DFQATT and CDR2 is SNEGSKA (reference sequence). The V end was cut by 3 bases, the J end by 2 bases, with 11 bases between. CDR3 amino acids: CSARSREGNQPQHF. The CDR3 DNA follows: TGCAGTGCTAGGTCCAGGGAAGGCAATCAGCCCCAGCATTTT.

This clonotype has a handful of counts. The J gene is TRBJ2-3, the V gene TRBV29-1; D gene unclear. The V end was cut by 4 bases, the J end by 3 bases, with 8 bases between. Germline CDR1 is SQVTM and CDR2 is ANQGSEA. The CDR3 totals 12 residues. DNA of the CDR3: TGCAGCGTTGTCTTAGGGACAGATACGCAGTATTTT. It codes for CSVVLGTDTQYF.

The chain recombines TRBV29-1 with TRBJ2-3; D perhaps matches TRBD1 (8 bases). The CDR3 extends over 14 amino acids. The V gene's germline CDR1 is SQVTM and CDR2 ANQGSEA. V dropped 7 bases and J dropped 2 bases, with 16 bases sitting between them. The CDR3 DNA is TGCAGCGGAAGCGGGACAGGTCCCACAGATACGCAGTATTTT. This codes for CSGSGTGPTDTQYF.

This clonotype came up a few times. The CDR3 spells CATGGDYNEQFF. The CDR3 region has the DNA TGTGCCACCGGCGGGGATTACAATGAGCAGTTCTTC. This chain links TRBV6-2 or TRBV6-3 with TRBJ2-1, with D maybe TRBD2 (6 bases). The CDR3 loop spans 12 amino acids. V lost 10 bases, J lost 4 bases, and 11 bases lay in between. The V gene's germline CDR1 is MNHEY and CDR2 SVGEGT.

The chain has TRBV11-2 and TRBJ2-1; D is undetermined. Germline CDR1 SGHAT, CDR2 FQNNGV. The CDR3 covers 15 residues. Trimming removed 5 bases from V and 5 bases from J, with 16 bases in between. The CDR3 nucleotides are TGTGCCAGCAGCCCCGGGCCGCCGGGCCACAATGAGCAGTTCTTC. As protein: CASSPGPPGHNEQFF. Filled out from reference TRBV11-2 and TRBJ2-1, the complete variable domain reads EAGVAQSPRYKIIEKRQSVAFWCNPISGHATLYWYQQILGQGPKLLIQFQNNGVVDDSQLPKDRFSAERLKGVDSTLKIQPAKLEDSAVYLCASSPGPPGHNEQFFGPGTRLTVL.

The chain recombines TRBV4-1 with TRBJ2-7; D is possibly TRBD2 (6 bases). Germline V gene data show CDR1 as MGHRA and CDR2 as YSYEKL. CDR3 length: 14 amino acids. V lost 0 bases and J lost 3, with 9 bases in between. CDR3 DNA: TGCGCCAGCAGCCAAGATGGCGGGGTCTACGAGCAGTACTTC. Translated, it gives CASSQDGGVYEQYF.

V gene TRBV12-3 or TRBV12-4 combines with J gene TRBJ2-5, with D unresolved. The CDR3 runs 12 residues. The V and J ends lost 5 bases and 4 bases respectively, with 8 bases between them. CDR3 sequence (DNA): TGTGCCAGCAGTAAGATGGTAGAGACCCAGTACTTC. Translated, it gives CASSKMVETQYF.

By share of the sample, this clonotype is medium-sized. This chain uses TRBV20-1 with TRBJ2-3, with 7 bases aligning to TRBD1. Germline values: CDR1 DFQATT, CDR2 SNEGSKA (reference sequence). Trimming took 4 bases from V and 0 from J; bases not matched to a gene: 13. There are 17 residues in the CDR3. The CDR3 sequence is CSAILTGLGISTDTQYF. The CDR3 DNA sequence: TGCAGTGCTATCCTGACAGGGTTGGGAATTAGCACAGATACGCAGTATTTT.

This chain's CDR3 is CASSLPPGRLHNEQFF. The CDR3, as DNA: TGTGCCAGCAGTCTACCACCCGGGAGACTCCACAATGAGCAGTTCTTC. The chain joins TRBV6-9 to TRBJ2-1; possibly TRBD2 for D (6 bases). The V gene's germline CDR1 is MNHGY and CDR2 SVAAGI. V lost 5 bases to trimming and J lost 5 bases, with 19 bases between them. CDR3 length: 16 amino acids.

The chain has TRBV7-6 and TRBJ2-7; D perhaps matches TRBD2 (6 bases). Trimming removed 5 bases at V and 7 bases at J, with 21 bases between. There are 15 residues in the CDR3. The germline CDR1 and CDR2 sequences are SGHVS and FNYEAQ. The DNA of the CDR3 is TGTGCCAGCAGCCTCCGTCTGGCCGATGCGGGGGAGCAGTACTTC. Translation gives CASSLRLADAGEQYF.

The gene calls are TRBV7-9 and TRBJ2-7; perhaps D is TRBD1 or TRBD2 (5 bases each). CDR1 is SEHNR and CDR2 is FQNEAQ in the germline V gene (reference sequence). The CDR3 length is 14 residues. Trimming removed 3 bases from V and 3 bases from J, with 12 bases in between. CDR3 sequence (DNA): TGTGCCAGCAGCTTGGGGGAGCAGTTCTACGAGCAGTACTTC. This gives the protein CASSLGEQFYEQYF.

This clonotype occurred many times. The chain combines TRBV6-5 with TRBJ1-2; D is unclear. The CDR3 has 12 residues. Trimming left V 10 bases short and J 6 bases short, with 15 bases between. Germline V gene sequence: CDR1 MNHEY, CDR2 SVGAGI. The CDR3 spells CATWLYRDGYTF. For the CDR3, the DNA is TGTGCCACCTGGCTCTATCGCGATGGCTACACCTTC.

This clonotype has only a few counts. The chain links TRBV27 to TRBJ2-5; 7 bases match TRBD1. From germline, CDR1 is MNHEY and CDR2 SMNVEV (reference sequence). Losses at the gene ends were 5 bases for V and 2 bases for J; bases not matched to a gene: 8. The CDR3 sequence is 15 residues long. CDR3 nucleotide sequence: TGTGCCAGCAGTACTTGGACAGGACAACAAGAGACCCAGTACTTC. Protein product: CASSTWTGQQETQYF.

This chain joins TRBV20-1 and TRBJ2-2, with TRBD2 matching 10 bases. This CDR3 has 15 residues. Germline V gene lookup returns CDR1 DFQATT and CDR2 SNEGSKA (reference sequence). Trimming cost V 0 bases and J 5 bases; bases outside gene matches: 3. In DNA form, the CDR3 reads TGCAGTGCTAGAGATCTACTAGCGGGGACCGGGGAGCTGTTTTTT. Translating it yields CSARDLLAGTGELFF.

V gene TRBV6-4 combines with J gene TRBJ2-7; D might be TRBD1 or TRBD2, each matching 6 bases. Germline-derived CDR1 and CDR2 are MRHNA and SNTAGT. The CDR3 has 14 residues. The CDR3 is CGRRDTRGGYEQYF. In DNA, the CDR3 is TGTGGGCGGAGGGACACCCGAGGGGGGTACGAGCAGTACTTC.